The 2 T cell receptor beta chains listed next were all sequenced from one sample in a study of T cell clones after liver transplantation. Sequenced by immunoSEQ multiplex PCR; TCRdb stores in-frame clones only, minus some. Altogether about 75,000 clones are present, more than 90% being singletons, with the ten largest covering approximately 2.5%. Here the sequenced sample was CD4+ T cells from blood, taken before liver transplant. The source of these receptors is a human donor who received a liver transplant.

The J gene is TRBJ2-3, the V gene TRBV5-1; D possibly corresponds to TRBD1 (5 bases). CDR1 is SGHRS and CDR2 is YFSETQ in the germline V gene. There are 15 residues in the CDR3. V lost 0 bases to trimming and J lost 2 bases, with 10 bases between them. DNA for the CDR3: TGCGCCAGCAGCTTGGTCGGACAAGTCACAGATACGCAGTATTTT. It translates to CASSLVGQVTDTQYF.

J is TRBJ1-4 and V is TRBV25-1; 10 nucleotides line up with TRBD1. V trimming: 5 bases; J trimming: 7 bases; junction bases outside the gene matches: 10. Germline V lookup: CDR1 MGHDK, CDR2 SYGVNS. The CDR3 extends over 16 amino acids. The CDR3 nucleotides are TGTGCCAGCAGTCGGGGACAGGGGATGAGGGCTGAAAAACTGTTTTTT. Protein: CASSRGQGMRAEKLFF.